The 29 T cell receptor beta chains below come from one sample, sequenced in a study of CD8+ T cells in alopecia areata. RNA was isolated and reverse transcribed to cDNA, the sequencing template. Assay used: immunoSEQ multiplex PCR; TCRdb lists only in-frame clones, some missing. The profile shows about 140,000 clones, about three fifths of them singletons. Sequenced sample: CD8+ T cells sorted from blood. These receptor sequences come from a human donor in good health.

The CDR3 DNA reads TGCGCCAGCAGCTTGGACAGTAGCTCCTACAATGAGCAGTTCTTC. It is translated as CASSLDSSSYNEQFF. The gene calls are TRBV5-1 and TRBJ2-1, with D hard to call. Germline CDR1 and CDR2: SGHRS and YFSETQ. This CDR3 comprises 15 residues. Trimming removed 0 bases from V and 0 bases from J, with 7 bases in between.

This rearrangement joins TRBV25-1 to TRBJ2-1; D is perhaps TRBD1 or TRBD2 (5 bases each). This CDR3 has 14 amino acids. V was pared by 6 bases and J by 4 bases, with 13 bases between. Germline lookup yields CDR1 MGHDK and CDR2 SYGVNS. CDR3 region: CASRAGTSYNEQFF. The CDR3 DNA is TGTGCCAGCAGAGCCGGGACGTCTTACAATGAGCAGTTCTTC.

This clone was found once. The gene calls are TRBV14 and TRBJ2-3; D not resolved. CDR3 size: 13 residues. V was cut by 2 bases and J by 4 bases, with 7 bases left in between. Germline-derived CDR1 and CDR2 are SGHDN and FVKESK. CDR3 in DNA: TGTGCCAGCAGCCAATACCGCGCAGATACGCAGTATTTT. Translation gives CASSQYRADTQYF.

This clone was observed once. The chain carries TRBV29-1 and TRBJ1-1; D perhaps matches TRBD1 (5 bases). The CDR3 contains 11 residues. Germline V gene lookup returns CDR1 SQVTM and CDR2 ANQGSEA. The V end was cut by 2 bases, the J end by 7 bases, with 8 bases between. CDR3 protein: CSVETGLEAFF. The CDR3 nucleotides are TGCAGCGTTGAAACAGGTCTTGAAGCTTTCTTT.

CDR3 nucleotide sequence: TGTGCCAGCAGTAGAATCGGGACAATCGACCAAGAGACCCAGTACTTC. It specifies CASSRIGTIDQETQYF. The chain combines TRBV25-1 with TRBJ2-5; D may be TRBD1 (6 bases). Per the germline V gene, CDR1 is MGHDK and CDR2 is SYGVNS. Trimming removed 5 bases at V and 0 bases at J, with 16 bases between. This CDR3 comprises 16 residues.

CDR3 sequence reads: CASRPRGTDTQYF. The CDR3 DNA reads TGTGCCAGCAGACCTCGCGGAACAGATACGCAGTATTTT. The chain is built from TRBV19 and TRBJ2-3; D is unclear. V was shortened by 9 bases and J by 3 bases, with 13 bases between the two germline ends. From germline, CDR1 is LNHDA and CDR2 SQIVND (reference sequence). The CDR3 runs 13 residues.

For this clone: The junction departs from the called germline gene at one end, perhaps through a read error. The gene calls are TRBV27 and TRBJ2-4, with 8 bases that match TRBD2. Germline loops: CDR1 MNHEY, CDR2 SMNVEV (reference sequence). The length of the CDR3 is 15 residues. The CDR3 sequence is CASSWGGLGENIRYF. CDR3 nucleotide sequence: TGTGCCAGCAGTTGGGGGGGACTAGGGGAAAACATTCGGTACTTC.

This rearrangement joins TRBV27 to TRBJ2-5, with D uncertain. The CDR3 is made up of 15 amino acids. The germline gives CDR1 MNHEY, CDR2 SMNVEV (reference sequence). V dropped 6 bases and J dropped 5 bases, with 19 bases sitting between them. For the CDR3, the DNA is TGTGCCAGCAGCGCTTTCGTTTCGGCTGGGGAGACCCAGTACTTC. Its protein is CASSAFVSAGETQYF.

The rearrangement uses TRBV5-4 and TRBJ2-1; D is uncertain. CDR3 length: 11 residues. Germline CDR1 and CDR2: SGHNT and YYREEE (reference sequence). Trimming stripped 9 bases from V and 3 bases from J, with 7 bases between. The CDR3 loop is CATYNYNEQFF. CDR3 bases: TGTGCCACCTATAACTACAATGAGCAGTTCTTC. The whole variable domain, remainder taken from reference TRBV5-4 and TRBJ2-1, is ETGVTQSPTHLIKTRGQQVTLRCSSQSGHNTVSWYQQALGQGPQFIFQYYREEENGRGNFPPRFSGLQFPNYSSELNVNALELDDSALYLCATYNYNEQFFGPGTRLTVL.

V and J are TRBV5-4 and TRBJ2-1; D is unclear. Per the germline V gene, CDR1 is SGHNT and CDR2 is YYREEE (reference sequence). V lost 0 bases to trimming and J lost 10 bases, with 5 bases between them. This CDR3 has 11 residues. The CDR3 DNA is TGTGCCAGCAGCTTGGACGAGGAGCAGTTCTTC. Encoded protein: CASSLDEEQFF.

This chain links TRBV7-2 with TRBJ2-1; D unclear. Trimming pared 0 bases from V and 3 bases from J, leaving 12 bases between. CDR3 size: 16 residues. Germline V CDR1 and CDR2: SGHTA, FQGNSA. The DNA of the CDR3 is TGTGCCAGCAGCTTAGCCCCCCAGTCTTTCTACAATGAGCAGTTCTTC. Translated: CASSLAPQSFYNEQFF.

V usage is TRBV5-6 and J usage is TRBJ2-1; perhaps TRBD1 as D (5 bases). The CDR3 totals 12 residues. Trimming took 0 bases from V and 7 from J, leaving 5 bases between them. Germline-derived CDR1 and CDR2 are SGHDT and YYEEEE. This chain's CDR3 is CASSLGTNEQFF. CDR3 coding DNA: TGTGCCAGCAGCTTGGGGACAAATGAGCAGTTCTTC.

This clone was detected a few times. This chain joins TRBV2 and TRBJ1-1, with no clear D. The germline V gene has CDR1 SNHLY and CDR2 FYNNEI. V was shortened by 7 bases and J by 7 bases, with 16 bases between the two germline ends. The CDR3 is 13 amino acids. The CDR3 loop reads CASIAVPAGEAFF. The CDR3 DNA reads as TGTGCCAGCATAGCAGTTCCGGCGGGTGAAGCTTTCTTT.

The genes are TRBV6-5 and TRBJ2-5, with TRBD2 matching 12 bases. The junction had 3 bases not matched to a gene; V was cut back by 5 bases and J by 2 bases. CDR1 is MNHEY, CDR2 SVGAGI, per germline. The CDR3 covers 15 residues. CDR3 region: CASSIGLAGQETQYF. CDR3 in DNA: TGTGCCAGCAGTATCGGACTAGCGGGACAAGAGACCCAGTACTTC.

The chain couples TRBV6-5 to TRBJ1-5; D perhaps matches TRBD1 (5 bases). The CDR3 loop spans 10 amino acids. Germline V CDR1 and CDR2: MNHEY, SVGAGI. V was shortened by 8 bases and J by 6 bases, with 5 bases between the two germline ends. CDR3 amino acids: CASGAQPQHF. The CDR3 nucleotides read TGTGCCAGCGGGGCTCAGCCCCAGCATTTT.

As regards this clone: One end of the junction varies from germline; a read error may be responsible. V is TRBV7-9 and J is TRBJ1-2; possible D gene TRBD1, 5 bases. Germline V gene lookup returns CDR1 SEHNR and CDR2 FQNEAQ (reference sequence). The CDR3 length is 11 residues. The CDR3 protein is CASSLGRDDFF. CDR3 bases: TGTGCCAGCAGCCTCGGACGGGACGACTTCTTC.

The CDR3 sequence: CASSPGGQSVGYTF. The CDR3 DNA sequence: TGTGCCAGCAGCCCAGGGGGACAGAGCGTTGGCTACACCTTC. The chain combines TRBV16 with TRBJ1-2; 7 nucleotides match TRBD1. The V gene end was trimmed by 4 bases and the J gene end by 7 bases; junction bases not matched to a gene: 9. CDR3 length: 14 amino acids. Germline V gene lookup returns CDR1 KGHSY and CDR2 FQNENV.

The chain is built from TRBV27 and TRBJ2-3, with 9 bases aligning to TRBD2. This CDR3 contains 16 residues. V lost 6 bases, J lost 0 bases, and 7 bases stayed unmatched. Germline loops: CDR1 MNHEY, CDR2 SMNVEV (reference sequence). The CDR3 loop reads CASRGTGTSSTDTQYF. The CDR3 DNA is TGTGCCAGCAGAGGAACCGGGACTAGCAGCACAGATACGCAGTATTTT.

The V call is TRBV23-1, the J call TRBJ2-2; TRBD1 or TRBD2 may be the D gene (5 bases each). TRBV23-1 is flagged as an ORF with uncertain function. The CDR3 runs to 16 residues. Trimming left V 9 bases short and J 0 bases short, with 17 bases between. The CDR3 spells CARTIWGRANTGELFF. CDR3 DNA sequence: TGCGCCAGAACCATATGGGGACGGGCGAACACCGGGGAGCTGTTTTTT.

This clone was detected only a few times. The chain is built from TRBV2 and TRBJ2-1; D ambiguous. CDR1 SNHLY and CDR2 FYNNEI come from the germline V gene. The CDR3 totals 15 residues. Trimming stripped 4 bases from V and 0 bases from J, with 10 bases between. The CDR3 bases are TGTGCCAGCAGTGCTACGAAGAGCTCCTACAATGAGCAGTTCTTC. Translation gives CASSATKSSYNEQFF. Full variable domain (rest looked up from reference TRBV2 and TRBJ2-1): EPEVTQTPSHQVTQMGQEVILRCVPISNHLYFYWYRQILGQKVEFLVSFYNNEISEKSEIFDDQFSVERPDGSNFTLKIRSTKLEDSAMYFCASSATKSSYNEQFFGPGTRLTVL.

This clone came up a few times. J is TRBJ2-1 and V is TRBV29-1; D might be TRBD2 (5 bases). The CDR3 contains 11 residues. Per germline, CDR1 SQVTM and CDR2 ANQGSEA. The DNA for the CDR3 is TGCAGTATTCCGGAGGACAATGAGCAGTTCTTC. It codes for CSIPEDNEQFF.

This clone was recorded only once. V gene TRBV25-1 combines with J gene TRBJ2-5, with no clear D. Germline V CDR1 and CDR2: MGHDK, SYGVNS. Trimming took off 1 base at V and 7 bases at J, with 7 bases between the two ends. This CDR3 region has 12 residues. CDR3 sequence: CASSESHPTQYF. CDR3 in DNA: TGTGCCAGCAGTGAATCGCACCCGACCCAGTACTTC.

The chain combines TRBV13 with TRBJ2-2, with 7 bases identical to TRBD2. J gave up 5 bases and V 4 bases, and 10 bases lay outside the gene matches. The germline CDR1 and CDR2 sequences are PRHDT and FYEKMQ (reference sequence). This CDR3 has 16 residues. The CDR3 DNA reads as TGTGCCAGCAGCTCGACAGCGGGGAAGTCAACCGGGGAGCTGTTTTTT. This gives the protein CASSSTAGKSTGELFF.

The chain joins TRBV2 to TRBJ2-7; 11 bases are a match to TRBD2. Trimming at V came to 4 bases and at J to 4 bases, leaving 6 bases not matched to a gene. The CDR3 sequence is 15 residues long. Looked up from germline, CDR1 is SNHLY and CDR2 is FYNNEI. The CDR3 protein is CASSAGTSGLYEQYF. CDR3 sequence (DNA): TGTGCCAGCAGTGCCGGGACTAGCGGACTTTACGAGCAGTACTTC.

In its sample, this clone was seen once. The chain links TRBV5-1 to TRBJ2-1; 9 nucleotides align to TRBD2. The ends lost 0 bases at V and 11 bases at J; junction bases unmatched: 6. The germline V gene encodes CDR1 SGHRS and CDR2 YFSETQ. The CDR3 has 14 amino acids. This CDR3 reads CASSLGDTSGQQFF. DNA for the CDR3: TGCGCCAGCAGCTTGGGGGATACTAGCGGGCAGCAGTTCTTC.

This clone was seen a handful of times. The chain recombines TRBV19 with TRBJ1-1; D gene uncertain. V was trimmed by 11 bases and J by 0 bases, leaving 13 bases between them. Germline values: CDR1 LNHDA, CDR2 SQIVND (reference sequence). The CDR3 runs to 13 residues. The CDR3 protein is CAGSVTVNTEAFF. In DNA form, the CDR3 reads TGTGCCGGATCGGTTACAGTGAACACTGAAGCTTTCTTT.

This clone was counted only a few times. The J gene is TRBJ2-1, the V gene TRBV29-1, with D possibly matching TRBD2 (6 bases). V gave up 7 bases and J gave up 5 bases, with 15 bases separating them. CDR1 SQVTM and CDR2 ANQGSEA come from the germline V gene. The CDR3 runs 13 residues. For the CDR3, the DNA is TGCAGCGGGGGCTCCGGGAGACACAATGAGCAGTTCTTC. This codes for CSGGSGRHNEQFF.

V gene TRBV29-1 combines with J gene TRBJ1-1, with D uncertain. Looked up from germline, CDR1 is SQVTM and CDR2 is ANQGSEA. CDR3 length: 13 amino acids. Trimming cost V 6 bases and J 1 base, with 12 bases left between them. In DNA form, the CDR3 reads TGCAGCGTGGATGGGGTGACGAACACTGAAGCTTTCTTT. This gives the protein CSVDGVTNTEAFF. The whole variable domain, filled in from reference TRBV29-1 and TRBJ1-1, reads SAVISQKPSRDICQRGTSLTIQCQVDSQVTMMFWYRQQPGQSLTLIATANQGSEATYESGFVIDKFPISRPNLTFSTLTVSNMSPEDSSIYLCSVDGVTNTEAFFGQGTRLTVV.

The gene calls are TRBV14 and TRBJ2-1; 11 nucleotides align to TRBD2. CDR3 length: 18 residues. V lost 3 bases to trimming and J lost 8 bases; unmatched junction nucleotides: 15. Germline-derived CDR1 and CDR2 are SGHDN and FVKESK. The CDR3 loop is CASSHPNPTSGRIYEQFF. In nucleotides, the CDR3 is TGTGCCAGCAGCCATCCCAACCCCACTAGCGGGAGAATCTATGAGCAGTTCTTC.